What follows describes a single TCR beta chain. Donors were systemically healthy Caucasian individuals from Russia aged about 6 to 90 years. This sample is drawn from a study of blood T cells in healthy people across ages. The germline V gene has CDR1 ENHRY and CDR2 SYGVKD. This CDR3 has 16 residues. Trimming shortened V by 4 bases and J by 3 bases, and 18 bases separated the two germline ends. PCR was performed a second time for roughly 7 to 12 cycles using a sample-barcoded 5' primer and a J-beta primer mix. TCRdb passed the 5' RACE reads through MiXCR, listing each CDR3 protein once. The table has about 560,000 distinct CDR3 sequences, about 27% seen once. The same data also contributed to another study, on T cells of mothers and their children. From that study: Related mother-child pairs showed slightly higher but non-significant overlap than unrelated pairs.

The rearrangement joins TRBV10-3 to TRBJ1-1; D is possibly TRBD1 (6 bases). Sequencing was done on a sample of blood. The TCR sequence derives from a boy between 2 and 10 years old in good health. CDR3 in DNA: TGTGCCATCAGTGGGTCCCCGACAGGAGGGGACACTGAAGCTTTCTTT. Amino acid sequence: CAISGSPTGGDTEAFF.